These 26 T cell receptor beta chains came from one sample sequenced in a study of cytomegalovirus exposure and HLA in healthy donors. The PCR made use of 60 Vbeta and 13 Jbeta primers. Data came from immunoSEQ multiplex PCR; TCRdb stores just in-frame clones and leaves some out. The sample holds about 130,000 clones, 80% seen once. The sample was PBMCs. All receptors derive from a man between 25 and 39 years old in good health and CMV-seronegative.

This clone was recorded once. This chain links TRBV29-1 with TRBJ2-4; 8 bases align to TRBD1. The germline CDR1 and CDR2 sequences are SQVTM and ANQGSEA. CDR3 length equals 11 residues. V lost 5 bases and J lost 7; bases outside the gene matches: 1. The CDR3 protein is CSVRQGNIQYF. The CDR3 bases are TGCAGCGTTCGACAGGGGAACATTCAGTACTTC. The full variable domain, with the rest looked up from reference TRBV29-1 and TRBJ2-4, is SAVISQKPSRDICQRGTSLTIQCQVDSQVTMMFWYRQQPGQSLTLIATANQGSEATYESGFVIDKFPISRPNLTFSTLTVSNMSPEDSSIYLCSVRQGNIQYFGAGTRLSVL.

The V call is TRBV5-4, the J call TRBJ2-5; 13 bases fit TRBD2. The CDR3 is 16 amino acids. After removal of 4 bases from V and 7 bases from J, the junction contained 10 bases not matched to a gene. Per germline, CDR1 SGHNT and CDR2 YYREEE (reference sequence). Here the CDR3 DNA reads TGTGCCAGCAGCCTCCCTGGACTAGCGGGAGTCGTGACCCAGTACTTC. Protein: CASSLPGLAGVVTQYF.

This clone was seen a single time. The chain is built from TRBV7-9 and TRBJ1-5, with 8 nucleotides matching TRBD1. V lost 4 bases, J lost 1 base, and 3 bases stayed unmatched. The CDR3 length is 15 residues. Germline CDR1 SEHNR, CDR2 FQNEAQ (reference sequence). The CDR3 here is CASSSTGDSNQPQHF. The DNA of the CDR3 is TGTGCCAGCAGCTCGACAGGGGACAGCAATCAGCCCCAGCATTTT.

The chain links TRBV6-1 to TRBJ1-5, with D perhaps matching TRBD1 (6 bases). Deletions cut 1 base from V and 5 bases from J, with 6 bases between. Germline V lookup: CDR1 MNHNS, CDR2 SASEGT. This CDR3 is 13 amino acids long. The CDR3: CASSEEGDQPQHF. The CDR3 region has the DNA TGTGCCAGCAGTGAAGAGGGGGATCAGCCCCAGCATTTT.

This chain joins TRBV28 and TRBJ1-5; no clear D. From germline, CDR1 is MDHEN and CDR2 SYDVKM. V lost 6 bases and J 0 bases, leaving 9 bases between the germline ends. CDR3 length equals 14 residues. CDR3 DNA: TGTGCCAGCAGGAAGCCGTATAGCAATCAGCCCCAGCATTTT. Its translation: CASRKPYSNQPQHF.

This chain joins TRBV5-6 and TRBJ2-2; 10 nucleotides match TRBD2. The germline CDR1 and CDR2 sequences are SGHDT and YYEEEE. V gave up 4 bases and J gave up 4 bases; unmatched junction bases: 4. The length of the CDR3 is 15 residues. CDR3 DNA sequence: TGTGCCAGCAGCAGACTAGCGGGTTCCACCGGGGAGCTGTTTTTT. Translated, it gives CASSRLAGSTGELFF.

The chain combines TRBV18 with TRBJ1-1; 8 bases match TRBD1. Germline CDR1 and CDR2: KGHSH and LQKENI. Losses at the gene ends were 1 base for V and 7 bases for J; bases not matched to a gene: 8. The CDR3 totals 15 residues. CDR3 DNA sequence: TGTGCCAGCTCACCACGGACAGGGCTAACAGATGAAGCTTTCTTT. Protein: CASSPRTGLTDEAFF.

The gene calls are TRBV7-2 and TRBJ2-3; no definite D call. Germline V gene sequence: CDR1 SGHTA, CDR2 FQGNSA. V was cut by 3 bases and J by 4 bases, with 5 bases left in between. This CDR3 has 12 residues. The CDR3 spells CASSLGADTQYF. The CDR3 DNA is TGTGCCAGCAGCTTGGGCGCAGATACGCAGTATTTT.

The chain is built from TRBV6-1 and TRBJ2-7; TRBD2 matches at 9 bases. The V gene end was trimmed by 7 bases and the J gene end by 4 bases; junction bases not matched to a gene: 5. The CDR3 is 13 residues long. Germline V gene lookup returns CDR1 MNHNS and CDR2 SASEGT. CDR3 bases: TGTGCCAGCATAGCGGGAGCTAGGTACGAGCAGTACTTC. This gives the protein CASIAGARYEQYF.

On this clone: At one of its ends the junction is not consistent with the germline gene, which may arise from a read error. The chain links TRBV7-9 to TRBJ1-1; D is perhaps TRBD1 (5 bases). Germline values: CDR1 SEHNR, CDR2 FQNEAQ (reference sequence). The CDR3 totals 13 residues. CDR3: CSSSLEGTTEAFF. The DNA for the CDR3 is TGTTCCAGCAGCTTGGAGGGGACCACTGAAGCTTTCTTT.

This clone was detected only once. The CDR3 loop is CASSDPGLAGDGGSTDTQYF. The CDR3 DNA follows: TGTGCCAGCAGTGACCCGGGACTAGCGGGAGACGGGGGTAGCACAGATACGCAGTATTTT. The chain employs TRBV2 and TRBJ2-3, with TRBD2 identical over 14 bases. CDR1 is SNHLY, CDR2 FYNNEI, per germline. This CDR3 has 20 amino acids. The trim removed 3 bases at V and 0 bases at J, leaving 11 bases unmatched.

The chain recombines TRBV7-9 with TRBJ1-2, with 10 bases identical to TRBD1. After removal of 5 bases from V and 8 bases from J, the junction contained 8 bases not matched to a gene. The CDR3 runs 14 residues. Germline V CDR1 and CDR2: SEHNR, FQNEAQ (reference sequence). CDR3 coding DNA: TGTGCCAGCAGCCCCGGACAGGGGGGTATCGGCTACACCTTC. It codes for CASSPGQGGIGYTF.

This clone has a single count. This sequence joins TRBV30 and TRBJ1-4, with TRBD1 matching 10 bases. V dropped 5 bases and J dropped 8; count of bases not matched to a gene: 8. This CDR3 is built from 14 residues. Germline loops: CDR1 GTSNPN, CDR2 SVGIG (reference sequence). The CDR3, as DNA: TGTGCCTGGCTCAGACAGGGGGCGAGGGAAAAACTGTTTTTT. Translating gives CAWLRQGAREKLFF.

Of note for this clone: Compared with germline, one end of the junction differs, possibly owing to a read error. J is TRBJ2-7 and V is TRBV6-5; 7 nucleotides match TRBD1. Per germline, CDR1 MNHEY and CDR2 SVGAGI. The CDR3 sequence is 13 residues long. The CDR3 loop reads CASSRDRSYEQSF. CDR3 nucleotide sequence: TGTGCCAGCAGCCGGGACAGATCCTACGAGCAGTCCTTC.

This clone was observed once. The J gene is TRBJ2-7, the V gene TRBV30, with 10 bases lining up with TRBD1. The V gene end was trimmed by 2 bases and the J gene end by 2 bases; junction bases not matched to a gene: 6. CDR3 length: 15 residues. The germline V gene encodes CDR1 GTSNPN and CDR2 SVGIG (reference sequence). CDR3 residues: CAWSPRGTGAYEQYF. The CDR3 DNA reads as TGTGCCTGGAGTCCGCGGGGGACAGGGGCCTACGAGCAGTACTTC.

This rearrangement joins TRBV18 to TRBJ1-1; possibly TRBD1 for D (6 bases). Per germline, CDR1 KGHSH and CDR2 LQKENI. V lost 4 bases and J lost 4, with 10 bases in between. This CDR3 has 13 amino acids. The CDR3 loop reads CASSRTGTTEAFF. The CDR3 bases are TGTGCCAGCTCACGAACAGGGACCACTGAAGCTTTCTTT.

This sequence joins TRBV14 and TRBJ1-2; 8 nucleotides align to TRBD1. With V trimmed by 4 bases and J by 1 base, 5 bases remained unmatched. The CDR3 sequence is 15 residues long. Germline lookup yields CDR1 SGHDN and CDR2 FVKESK. The CDR3 DNA is TGTGCCAGCAGCCTAGCAGGGGGCCTTAACTATGGCTACACCTTC. Its protein product is CASSLAGGLNYGYTF. Based on the CDR3 plus reference TRBV14 and TRBJ1-2, the full variable domain is EAGVTQFPSHSVIEKGQTVTLRCDPISGHDNLYWYRRVMGKEIKFLLHFVKESKQDESGMPNNRFLAERTGGTYSTLKVQPAELEDSGVYFCASSLAGGLNYGYTFGSGTRLTVV.

V usage is TRBV2 and J usage is TRBJ2-7; D not resolved. Trimming took off 8 bases at V and 2 bases at J, with 7 bases between the two ends. CDR1 and CDR2 (germline): SNHLY, FYNNEI. The CDR3 loop spans 11 amino acids. CDR3 DNA: TGTGCCAGCTCTTACACCTACGAGCAGTACTTC. It yields the protein CASSYTYEQYF.

This clone was found a few times. This chain connects TRBV4-3 to TRBJ1-2; unclear D gene. Germline loops: CDR1 LGHNA, CDR2 YSLEER. The CDR3 is made up of 16 amino acids. Trimming stripped 0 bases from V and 4 bases from J, with 15 bases between. The CDR3 protein is CASSQEAQSTVYGYTF. In DNA, the CDR3 is TGCGCCAGCAGCCAAGAAGCACAGTCCACCGTCTATGGCTACACCTTC.

This sequence joins TRBV6-1 and TRBJ1-1; 7 bases line up with TRBD1. The CDR3 has 15 amino acids. V shed 6 bases, J shed 3 bases, and the junction held 10 bases outside the gene matches. The germline V gene has CDR1 MNHNS and CDR2 SASEGT. CDR3 nucleotide sequence: TGTGCCAGCAGAGGACAGGTCGGATTTGACACTGAAGCTTTCTTT. Its translation: CASRGQVGFDTEAFF.

The chain is built from TRBV5-1 and TRBJ1-5, with unresolved D. Per germline, CDR1 SGHRS and CDR2 YFSETQ. This CDR3 region has 13 residues. Trimming removed 1 base from V and 2 bases from J, with 4 bases in between. CDR3 amino acids: CASSLTGNQPQHF. The CDR3 DNA is TGCGCCAGCAGCTTGACTGGCAATCAGCCCCAGCATTTT.

The chain carries TRBV4-3 and TRBJ2-2; D is possibly TRBD2 (7 bases). V dropped 0 bases and J dropped 6 bases, with 11 bases sitting between them. Per germline, CDR1 LGHNA and CDR2 YSLEER. The CDR3 is 15 residues long. Here the CDR3 reads CASSQEGGRAGELFF. CDR3 sequence (DNA): TGCGCCAGCAGCCAAGAGGGGGGGCGGGCCGGGGAGCTGTTTTTT.

The chain links TRBV5-1 to TRBJ2-7; 9 positions match TRBD1. Germline assignment: CDR1 SGHRS and CDR2 YFSETQ. The CDR3 runs 14 residues. With 4 bases clipped from V and 5 bases from J, the junction kept 7 bases outside the gene matches. The CDR3 reads CASSPDRGGNEQYF. CDR3 bases: TGCGCCAGCAGCCCGGACAGGGGAGGGAACGAGCAGTACTTC.

This sequence joins TRBV2 and TRBJ2-7; unclear D gene. The CDR3 runs 11 residues. V was shortened by 3 bases and J by 7 bases, with 7 bases between the two germline ends. Germline V CDR1 and CDR2: SNHLY, FYNNEI. The CDR3: CASSETEEQYF. In nucleotides, the CDR3 is TGTGCCAGCAGTGAGACGGAGGAGCAGTACTTC.

The CDR3: CASSSPGNTIYF. The CDR3 DNA sequence: TGTGCCAGCAGTTCCCCGGGAAACACCATATATTTT. J is TRBJ1-3 and V is TRBV28; D gene uncertain. CDR3 size: 12 residues. In germline, CDR1 is MDHEN, CDR2 SYDVKM. V lost 4 bases and J 4 bases, leaving 5 bases between the germline ends.

This chain joins TRBV13 and TRBJ1-1; D unresolved. Germline loops: CDR1 PRHDT, CDR2 FYEKMQ (reference sequence). Trimming removed 0 bases from V and 4 bases from J, with 6 bases in between. The CDR3 runs 13 residues. DNA for the CDR3: TGTGCCAGCAGCTTAGGGAGAGGCACTGAAGCTTTCTTT. Encoded protein: CASSLGRGTEAFF.